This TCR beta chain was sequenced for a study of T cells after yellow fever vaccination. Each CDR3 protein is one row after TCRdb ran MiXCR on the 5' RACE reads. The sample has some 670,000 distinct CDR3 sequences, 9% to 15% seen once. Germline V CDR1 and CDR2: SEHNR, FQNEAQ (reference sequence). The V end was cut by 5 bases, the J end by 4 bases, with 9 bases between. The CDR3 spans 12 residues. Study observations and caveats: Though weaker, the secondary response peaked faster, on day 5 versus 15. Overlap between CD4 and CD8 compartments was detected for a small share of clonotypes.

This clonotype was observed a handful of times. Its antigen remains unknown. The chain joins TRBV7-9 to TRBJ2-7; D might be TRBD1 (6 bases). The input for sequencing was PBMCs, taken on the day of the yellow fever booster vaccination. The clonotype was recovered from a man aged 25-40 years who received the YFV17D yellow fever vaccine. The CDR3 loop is CASSAGAYEQYF. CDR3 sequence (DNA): TGTGCCAGCAGCGCAGGGGCGTACGAGCAGTACTTC.